This T cell receptor (beta chain) is drawn from a study of blood T cell repertoires in COVID-19. Study-wide context: COVID-19 samples, acute and convalescent, were from the United States, Italy and Spain. The cDNA or gDNA used as material had been derived from T cells, B-cell-depleted T cells, or PBMCs.

In the original workflow: Amplification from reference gene primers served as the basis for estimated nucleated cell counts. The assay was immunoSEQ multiplex PCR, and TCRdb's table has in-frame clones only and misses some. That table is the source of V, J and clone size, and D and trimming were worked out from the DNA. The data show some 56,000 clones, about 90% seen once. Germline V gene data show CDR1 as ENHRY and CDR2 as SYGVKD. The CDR3 sequence is 15 residues long. Trimming removed 2 bases from V and 0 bases from J, with 11 bases in between. This rearrangement joins TRBV10-3 to TRBJ2-7; possibly TRBD1 for D (6 bases). Input material: peripheral blood. This sequence was found in a human donor in a cohort sampled during active COVID-19. For the CDR3, the DNA is TGTGCCATCAGTGAGGGAGACAGGAGCTCCTACGAGCAGTACTTC. Encoded protein: CAISEGDRSSYEQYF.